Listed below are T cell receptor beta chains from one sample, sequenced in a study of T cells in Graves' hyperthyroidism and ophthalmopathy. TCRdb re-called the multiplex PCR reads through MiXCR, storing one row per CDR3 protein. The sample has approximately 400,000 distinct CDR3 sequences; approximately 14% are singletons. Sequenced: blood. Receptors originate from a woman aged 60-75 years with Graves' hyperthyroidism. Both conserved end residues are part of each CDR3. Fields, in order: CDR3 length, D gene, clone size, J gene, V gene, CDR3 protein, CDR3 DNA. The D gene is left open where the match is weak. Part of the rows lack a size; the others show once, few, many or a class for expanded clones.

17	TRBD2	.	TRBJ2-1	TRBV3-1	CASSQDWASGRYNEQFF	TGTGCCAGCAGCCAAGATTGGGCTAGCGGGAGGTACAATGAGCAGTTCTTC
15	TRBD2	few	TRBJ2-5	TRBV18	CASSPSSGTQETQYF	TGTGCCAGCTCACCCTCTAGCGGGACCCAAGAGACCCAGTACTTC
15	TRBD2	many	TRBJ2-7	TRBV5-1	CASSWTSGRDYEQYF	TGCGCCAGCAGCTGGACTAGCGGGAGGGACTACGAGCAGTACTTC
19	TRBD2	many	TRBJ2-1	TRBV7-9	CASSIPAGTSGRVYNEQFF	TGTGCCAGCAGCATCCCGGCCGGGACTAGCGGGAGGGTTTACAATGAGCAGTTCTTC
15	TRBD1	many	TRBJ2-7	TRBV11-2	CASSIHRGRIAEQYF	TGTGCCAGCAGCATACACAGGGGGCGGATTGCCGAGCAGTACTTC
14	.	.	TRBJ2-7	TRBV10-2	CASSLGRFLEEQYF	TGCGCCAGCAGTTTAGGGAGGTTCTTAGAGGAGCAGTACTTC
17	TRBD1	many	TRBJ2-3	TRBV13	CASSSVSGTGSTDTQYF	TGTGCCAGCAGCTCAGTTTCCGGGACAGGGAGCACAGATACGCAGTATTTT
14	TRBD1	many	TRBJ2-2	TRBV2	CATKDRVNTGELFF	TGTGCCACCAAGGACAGGGTTAACACCGGGGAGCTGTTTTTT
14	.	.	TRBJ1-1	TRBV12-3/TRBV12-4	CASSPTSVNTEAFF	TGTGCCAGCAGTCCGACGAGCGTGAACACTGAAGCTTTCTTT
15	.	many	TRBJ2-7	TRBV28	CASSWNSGLSYEQYF	TGTGCCAGCAGTTGGAATTCGGGACTGAGTTACGAGCAGTACTTC
10	.	many	TRBJ2-5	TRBV20-1	CSVPQETQYF	TGCAGTGTCCCTCAAGAGACCCAGTACTTC
12	.	few	TRBJ2-2	TRBV24-1	CATSDFLGELFF	TGTGCCACCAGTGATTTTCTCGGGGAGCTGTTTTTT
16	TRBD1	.	TRBJ2-7	TRBV9	CASSVVPGTGNYEQYF	TGTGCCAGCAGCGTAGTGCCCGGGACAGGGAACTACGAGCAGTACTTC
19	TRBD2	once	TRBJ2-6	TRBV19	CASSTGTSGRAAGANVLTF	TGTGCCAGTAGTACAGGGACTAGCGGGAGGGCGGCTGGGGCCAACGTCCTGACTTTC
18	TRBD2	.	TRBJ2-1	TRBV12-3/TRBV12-4	CASSLVRGLERGGNEQFF	TGTGCCAGCAGTTTAGTGAGGGGACTAGAGCGAGGAGGCAATGAGCAGTTCTTC
15	.	many	TRBJ2-3	TRBV18	CASSPDRGGTDTQYF	TGTGCCAGCTCACCAGACCGGGGAGGCACAGATACGCAGTATTTT
15	TRBD1	many	TRBJ2-7	TRBV11-3	CASSLEGQGTYEQYF	TGTGCCAGCAGCTTAGAGGGACAGGGTACCTACGAGCAGTACTTC
14	.	many	TRBJ1-1	TRBV5-5	CASSRDYMNTEAFF	TGTGCCAGCAGCCGGGATTATATGAACACTGAAGCTTTCTTT
14	.	many	TRBJ2-3	TRBV12-3/TRBV12-4	CASSFGASTDTQYF	TGTGCCAGCAGTTTCGGGGCTAGCACAGATACGCAGTATTTT
13	.	many	TRBJ1-4	TRBV29-1	CSVGVTTNEKLFF	TGCAGCGTTGGAGTCACAACTAATGAAAAACTGTTTTTT
13	TRBD1	many	TRBJ1-2	TRBV29-1	CSVDVAGGYGYTF	TGCAGCGTTGATGTAGCAGGGGGCTATGGCTACACCTTC
15	TRBD1	many	TRBJ1-2	TRBV9	CASSLSDRVLGGYTF	TGTGCCAGCAGCCTTTCGGACAGGGTGTTGGGTGGCTACACCTTC
16	.	.	TRBJ2-7	TRBV7-9	CASSGPRRTGPGEQYF	TGTGCCAGCAGCGGACCTCGGCGCACGGGTCCGGGGGAGCAGTACTTC
15	TRBD1	.	TRBJ1-5	TRBV5-6	CASSQQGAGGQPQHF	TGTGCCAGCAGCCAACAGGGGGCGGGGGGTCAGCCCCAGCATTTT
16	.	once	TRBJ1-5	TRBV27	CASSSPGEGWDQPQHF	TGTGCCAGCAGTTCCCCGGGAGAGGGTTGGGATCAGCCCCAGCATTTT
12	TRBD1	many	TRBJ2-3	TRBV29-1	CSVRTGVDTQYF	TGCAGCGTGAGGACAGGGGTAGATACGCAGTATTTT
16	TRBD1	many	TRBJ2-7	TRBV6-6	CASSYLATGVRYEQYF	TGTGCCAGCAGTTACTTGGCGACAGGGGTTAGATACGAGCAGTACTTC
16	TRBD2	.	TRBJ2-7	TRBV7-2	CASSLVASGSTYEQYF	TGTGCCAGCAGCTTAGTTGCTAGCGGGTCAACCTACGAGCAGTACTTC
16	.	once	TRBJ2-7	TRBV12-3/TRBV12-4	CASSHTGESGSYEQYF	TGCGCCAGCAGCCACACAGGGGAAAGCGGGAGCTACGAGCAGTACTTC
15	TRBD2	few	TRBJ2-1	TRBV27	CASTTGTSGRNEQFF	TGTGCCAGCACGACAGGGACTAGCGGGAGGAATGAGCAGTTCTTC
13	.	many	TRBJ1-1	TRBV5-1	CASSLASVNEAFF	TGCGCCAGCAGCTTGGCCTCGGTGAATGAAGCTTTCTTT
14	.	.	TRBJ2-3	TRBV5-1	CASSQFGNTDTQYF	TGCGCCAGCAGCCAATTCGGCAACACAGATACGCAGTATTTT
14	.	many	TRBJ1-5	TRBV2	CASRGWSSNQPQHF	TGTGCCAGCAGGGGTTGGAGTAGCAATCAGCCCCAGCATTTT
18	TRBD2	many	TRBJ2-2	TRBV12-3/TRBV12-4	CASGSRGTSYKHTGELFF	TGTGCCAGCGGGTCCCGTGGGACTAGCTATAAGCACACCGGGGAGCTGTTTTTT
16	TRBD1	many	TRBJ2-2	TRBV7-8	CASSSWDRPNTGELFF	TGTGCCAGCAGCTCGTGGGACAGACCGAACACCGGGGAGCTGTTTTTT
13	.	.	TRBJ1-1	TRBV19	CASLQGLNTEAFF	TGTGCCAGTCTTCAGGGACTGAACACTGAAGCTTTCTTT
17	TRBD1	.	TRBJ1-2	TRBV4-1	CASSQDLRDRVNYGYTF	TGCGCCAGCAGCCAAGATCTCCGGGACAGGGTTAACTATGGCTACACCTTC
12	.	many	TRBJ1-1	TRBV7-2	CASSLGWAEAFF	TGTGCCAGCAGCTTAGGCTGGGCTGAAGCTTTCTTT
15	TRBD2	.	TRBJ2-7	TRBV20-1	CSARGTSGNYYEQYF	TGCAGTGCTAGAGGGACTAGCGGGAATTACTACGAGCAGTACTTC
13	.	few	TRBJ2-2	TRBV5-1	CASSPLGRRELFF	TGCGCCAGCAGCCCGTTGGGGAGGAGGGAGCTGTTTTTT
17	TRBD1	many	TRBJ2-5	TRBV2	CASSEAWTGGKKGTQYF	TGTGCCAGCAGTGAGGCATGGACAGGGGGCAAGAAGGGCACCCAGTACTTC